Listed here are 19 T cell receptor beta chains from one sample, sequenced in a study of human T cells and chemical hapten exposure. The sample's time point: patch test 1, 2 weeks after DPC sensitization. Documented treatment: therapeutic diphenylcyclopropenone sensitization with weekly scalp DPC. TCRdb reprocessed the RACE reads via MiXCR and lists one record per CDR3 protein. This sample has fewer than 200,000 distinct CDR3 sequences; 20% to 25% occur once, and the top ten carry less than 7%. The specimen was whole blood, collected in connection with sensitization to the hapten diphenylcyclopropenone (DPC). These receptors came from a woman aged 45-60 years with alopecia areata. Some clones in this sample may be carry-over from other donors' samples.

This chain connects TRBV27 to TRBJ1-5; D is undetermined. V lost 7 bases and J 4 bases, leaving 14 bases between the germline ends. Looked up from germline, CDR1 is MNHEY and CDR2 is SMNVEV (reference sequence). This CDR3 has 14 amino acids. In DNA form, the CDR3 reads TGTGCCAGCAAGATGAGTCTATGGAATCAGCCCCAGCATTTT. It encodes CASKMSLWNQPQHF.

The rearrangement links TRBV7-9 to TRBJ1-1; D remains ambiguous. This CDR3 is 11 amino acids long. CDR1 and CDR2 from the germline V gene are SEHNR and FQNEAQ (reference sequence). V was trimmed by 5 bases and J by 7 bases, leaving 8 bases between them. The chain's CDR3 is CASSPGDEAFF. CDR3 sequence (DNA): TGTGCCAGCAGCCCTGGTGATGAAGCTTTCTTT. The full variable domain, completed using reference TRBV7-9 and TRBJ1-1, is DTGVSQNPRHKITKRGQNVTFRCDPISEHNRLYWYRQTLGQGPEFLTYFQNEAQLEKSRLLSDRFSAERPKGSFSTLEIQRTEQGDSAMYLCASSPGDEAFFGQGTRLTVV.

CDR3 amino acids: CASSTPGLFNEQFF. CDR3 nucleotides: TGTGCCAGCAGTACTCCGGGACTCTTCAATGAGCAGTTCTTC. The chain is built from TRBV12-3 or TRBV12-4 and TRBJ2-1; D may be TRBD2 (6 bases). The CDR3 loop spans 14 amino acids. Trimming took 5 bases from V and 6 from J, leaving 14 bases between them.

The table lists this clonotype with a few counts. The CDR3, as DNA: TGTGCCAGCAGCTTCGAGGGGGGGACTGAAGCTTTCTTT. It translates to CASSFEGGTEAFF. This chain joins TRBV7-9 and TRBJ1-1; D possibly corresponds to TRBD1 (6 bases). CDR1 is SEHNR, CDR2 FQNEAQ, per germline (reference sequence). V gave up 3 bases and J gave up 5 bases, with 10 bases separating them. CDR3 length: 13 residues.

This clonotype occurred a few times. The chain carries TRBV20-1 and TRBJ1-2; 10 bases fit TRBD1. V gave up 3 bases and J gave up 5 bases; unmatched junction bases: 6. Germline CDR1 and CDR2: DFQATT and SNEGSKA (reference sequence). The CDR3 runs to 14 residues. The CDR3 loop is CSARGAGQGYGYTF. CDR3 DNA: TGCAGTGCTAGGGGGGCGGGACAGGGGTATGGCTACACCTTC.

This clonotype was detected a few times. The chain is built from TRBV18 and TRBJ2-7; 11 positions match TRBD2. After removal of 3 bases from V and 2 bases from J, the junction contained 9 bases not matched to a gene. The germline V gene encodes CDR1 KGHSH and CDR2 LQKENI. The CDR3 is 17 residues long. The CDR3 bases are TGTGCCAGCTCACCCCCAGCCGGGACTAGCGGTACCTACGAGCAGTACTTC. Protein sequence: CASSPPAGTSGTYEQYF.

The chain employs TRBV21-1 and TRBJ2-1; the D call of TRBD2 is as the table states it, not checked on the DNA. TRBV21-1 is a pseudogene locus. The length of the CDR3 is 15 residues. CDR3 sequence (DNA): TGTGCCAGCAGCAAAGCGCGGGAGTGCCACAATGAGCAGTTCTTC. Translation: CASSKARECHNEQFF.

This rearrangement joins TRBV7-8 to TRBJ2-1, with TRBD2 identical over 7 bases. Germline assignment: CDR1 SGHVS and CDR2 FQNEAQ. The J segment lost 8 bases and the V segment lost 5 bases, leaving 9 bases of the junction unmatched. The CDR3 totals 14 residues. CDR3 sequence reads: CASSPEGGSDEQFF. The DNA for the CDR3 is TGTGCCAGCAGCCCAGAGGGCGGGAGCGATGAGCAGTTCTTC.

This clonotype was counted a few times. This chain uses TRBV4-2 with TRBJ2-3; the match to TRBD2 covers 9 bases. The CDR3 loop spans 15 amino acids. V shed 5 bases, J shed 8 bases, and the junction held 11 bases outside the gene matches. Germline V gene sequence: CDR1 LGHNA, CDR2 YNFKEQ. CDR3 region: CASSEGLAGQRTQYF. As DNA, the CDR3 is TGTGCCAGCAGCGAGGGGCTAGCGGGGCAGCGTACGCAGTATTTT.

This clonotype was recorded a few times. V gene TRBV29-1 combines with J gene TRBJ2-7, with TRBD2 as a possible D gene (6 bases). Trimming cost V 4 bases and J 0 bases, with 16 bases left between them. In germline, CDR1 is SQVTM, CDR2 ANQGSEA. The CDR3 totals 15 residues. The CDR3 bases are TGCAGCGTTGGTGGGGGGACCAGGTTCTCCTACGAGCAGTACTTC. Protein: CSVGGGTRFSYEQYF.

The chain is built from TRBV19 and TRBJ1-5; TRBD1 might be the D (6 bases). The CDR3 has 18 amino acids. Trimming cost V 4 bases and J 0 bases, with 19 bases left between them. Germline V CDR1 and CDR2: LNHDA, SQIVND (reference sequence). The CDR3 nucleotides read TGTGCCAGTAGTACCCCCCCTAGAGGAGGGGGTAGCAATCAGCCCCAGCATTTT. Its protein is CASSTPPRGGGSNQPQHF.

This chain links TRBV20-1 with TRBJ2-1; TRBD2 matches 11 bases. Germline V gene lookup returns CDR1 DFQATT and CDR2 SNEGSKA (reference sequence). V was clipped by 6 bases and J by 5 bases; unmatched bases: 9. CDR3 length equals 15 residues. The CDR3 DNA reads as TGCAGTGCCTCACATCCGGGACTAGCGGACAATGAGCAGTTCTTC. Protein product: CSASHPGLADNEQFF.

This chain joins TRBV7-8 and TRBJ1-2, with a tentative D call TRBD1 (5 bases). The CDR3 has 15 residues. Trimming stripped 1 base from V and 4 bases from J, with 13 bases between. Germline values: CDR1 SGHVS, CDR2 FQNEAQ. The CDR3 sequence: CASSLVGSGSYGYTF. DNA of the CDR3: TGTGCCAGCAGCTTAGTTGGTTCAGGGAGCTATGGCTACACCTTC.

This clonotype was found a few times. The rearrangement uses TRBV2 and TRBJ2-7; 7 nucleotides line up with TRBD1. Trimming removed 3 bases from V and 1 base from J; junction bases left unmatched: 3. Germline assignment: CDR1 SNHLY and CDR2 FYNNEI. The CDR3 contains 14 residues. As DNA, the CDR3 is TGTGCCAGCAGTGAGCAGGGGGTATCCTACGAGCAGTACTTC. It codes for CASSEQGVSYEQYF.

This clonotype was seen many times. This sequence joins TRBV29-1 and TRBJ1-5; 7 bases are shared with TRBD1. This CDR3 comprises 13 residues. Looked up from germline, CDR1 is SQVTM and CDR2 is ANQGSEA. After removal of 3 bases from V and 1 base from J, the junction contained 0 bases not matched to a gene. CDR3 amino acids: CSVEDRSNQPQHF. The CDR3 DNA reads TGCAGCGTTGAGGACAGGAGCAATCAGCCCCAGCATTTT.

The J gene is TRBJ1-6, the V gene TRBV20-1; 7 bases line up with TRBD1. V dropped 6 bases and J dropped 8; count of bases not matched to a gene: 10. This CDR3 has 14 residues. Germline loops: CDR1 DFQATT, CDR2 SNEGSKA (reference sequence). CDR3 bases: TGCAGTGCAACAACAGGGGATCGCGATTCACCCCTCCACTTT. Translation: CSATTGDRDSPLHF.

This clonotype showed up just a few times. The chain uses TRBV12-3 or TRBV12-4 and TRBJ2-1; D is uncertain. CDR3 length: 15 amino acids. The V gene lost 3 bases and the J gene lost 0 bases, with 9 bases spanning the gap. The CDR3 reads CASSFNPPSYNEQFF. The CDR3, as DNA: TGTGCCAGCAGTTTCAACCCACCCTCCTACAATGAGCAGTTCTTC.

This clonotype showed up just a few times. The V and J genes are TRBV20-1 and TRBJ2-1; TRBD2 is a possible D gene (6 bases). The V gene's germline CDR1 is DFQATT and CDR2 SNEGSKA (reference sequence). Trimming cost V 2 bases and J 2 bases, with 22 bases left between them. The CDR3 extends over 18 amino acids. The CDR3 is CSARSIHPGLLTYNEQFF. The CDR3 bases are TGCAGTGCTAGATCAATCCACCCGGGACTCCTAACCTACAATGAGCAGTTCTTC.

The table lists this clonotype with many counts. This chain connects TRBV2 to TRBJ1-2, with 9 bases fitting TRBD1. Per germline, CDR1 SNHLY and CDR2 FYNNEI. CDR3 size: 14 residues. The V segment lost 5 bases and the J segment 7 bases; nucleotides outside the gene matches: 8. The CDR3 coding sequence is TGTGCCAGCAGTAATCCGGGACAGGGAAGTGGCTACACCTTC. It encodes CASSNPGQGSGYTF.